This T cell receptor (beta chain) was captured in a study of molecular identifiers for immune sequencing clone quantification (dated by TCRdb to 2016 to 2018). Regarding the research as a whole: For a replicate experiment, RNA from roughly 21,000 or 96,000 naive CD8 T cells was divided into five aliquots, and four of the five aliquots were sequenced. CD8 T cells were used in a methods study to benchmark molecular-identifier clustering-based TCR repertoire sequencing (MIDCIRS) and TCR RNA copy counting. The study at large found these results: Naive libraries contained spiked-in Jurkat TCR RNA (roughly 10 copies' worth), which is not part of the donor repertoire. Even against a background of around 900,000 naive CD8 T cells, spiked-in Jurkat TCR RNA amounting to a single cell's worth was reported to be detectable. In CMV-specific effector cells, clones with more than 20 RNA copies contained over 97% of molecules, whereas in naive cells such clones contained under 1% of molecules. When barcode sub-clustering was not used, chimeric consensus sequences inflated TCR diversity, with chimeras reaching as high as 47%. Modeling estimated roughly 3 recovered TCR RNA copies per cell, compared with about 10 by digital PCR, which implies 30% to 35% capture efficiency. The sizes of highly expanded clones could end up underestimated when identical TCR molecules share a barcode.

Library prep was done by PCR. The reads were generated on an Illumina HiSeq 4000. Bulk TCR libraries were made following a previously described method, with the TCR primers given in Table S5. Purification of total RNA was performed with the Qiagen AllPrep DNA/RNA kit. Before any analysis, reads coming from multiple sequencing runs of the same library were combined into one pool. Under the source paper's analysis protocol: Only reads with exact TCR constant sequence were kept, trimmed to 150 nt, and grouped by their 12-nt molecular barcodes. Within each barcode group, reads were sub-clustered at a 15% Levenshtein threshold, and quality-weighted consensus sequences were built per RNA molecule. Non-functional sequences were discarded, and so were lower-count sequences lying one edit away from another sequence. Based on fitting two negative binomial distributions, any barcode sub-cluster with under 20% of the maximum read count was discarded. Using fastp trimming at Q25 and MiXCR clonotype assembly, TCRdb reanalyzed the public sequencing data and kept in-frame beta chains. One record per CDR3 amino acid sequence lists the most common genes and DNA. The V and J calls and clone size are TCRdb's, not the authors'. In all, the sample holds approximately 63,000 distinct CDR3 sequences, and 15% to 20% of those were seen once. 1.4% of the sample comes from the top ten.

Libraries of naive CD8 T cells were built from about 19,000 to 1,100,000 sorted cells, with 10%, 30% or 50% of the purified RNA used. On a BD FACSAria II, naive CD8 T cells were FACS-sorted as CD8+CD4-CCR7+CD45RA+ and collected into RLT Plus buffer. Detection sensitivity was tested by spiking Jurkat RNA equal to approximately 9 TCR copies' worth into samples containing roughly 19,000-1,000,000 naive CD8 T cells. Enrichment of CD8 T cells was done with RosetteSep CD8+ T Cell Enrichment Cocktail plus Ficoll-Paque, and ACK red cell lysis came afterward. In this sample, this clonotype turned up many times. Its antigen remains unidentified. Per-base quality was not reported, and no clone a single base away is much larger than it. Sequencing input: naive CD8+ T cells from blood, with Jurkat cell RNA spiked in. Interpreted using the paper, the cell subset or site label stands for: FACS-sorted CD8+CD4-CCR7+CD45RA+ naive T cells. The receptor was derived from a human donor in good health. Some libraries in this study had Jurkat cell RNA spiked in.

The CDR3: CSAAGIQETQYF. In nucleotides, the sequence is TGCAGTGCCGCGGGGATCCAAGAGACCCAGTACTTC. The rearrangement combines TRBV20-1 with TRBJ2-5; tentative D gene TRBD2, with 6 bases matching. The junction shows trimming of 6 bases on V and 1 base on J, plus 9 bases between the germline ends. CDR1 and CDR2 are read off the germline V gene (reference sequence) as DFQATT and SNEGSKA. There are 12 amino acids in the CDR3, from cysteine to phenylalanine inclusive. Only the CDR3 portion is preserved as DNA: 36 bases, with reading frame beginning at the first base.